These T cell receptor beta chains were read from a single sample in a study of cytomegalovirus exposure and HLA in healthy donors. Profiling relied on immunoSEQ multiplex PCR, and the TCRdb table lists in-frame clones only, not all of them. The table records about 120,000 clones, roughly 78% of them present only once. The sequencing input was PBMCs. The receptors originated from a woman aged 25 to 45 in good health and CMV-seropositive. The CDR3 runs from the conserved cysteine through the conserved F or W. Rows may omit the clone size; those that give it use once, few, many or a size class.

clone size: -
V gene: TRBV6-5
J gene: TRBJ1-4
CDR3 protein: CASSGREGEKLFF

clone size: -
V gene: TRBV5-1
J gene: TRBJ1-2
CDR3 protein: CASSFDSPLYGYTF

clone size: -
V gene: TRBV19
J gene: TRBJ2-1
CDR3 protein: CASSIDRGDPYNEQFF

clone size: -
V gene: TRBV4-1
J gene: TRBJ2-3
CDR3 protein: CASSLTTSGGTDTQYF

clone size: -
V gene: TRBV9
J gene: TRBJ1-4
CDR3 protein: CASSVMAGGEKLFF

clone size: -
V gene: TRBV18
J gene: TRBJ2-3
CDR3 protein: CASSGTLSTDTQYF

clone size: few
V gene: TRBV19
J gene: TRBJ1-6
CDR3 protein: CASSEGARSPLHF

clone size: once
V gene: TRBV4-1
J gene: TRBJ1-1
CDR3 protein: CASSQEPTGETEAFF

clone size: -
V gene: TRBV7-2
J gene: TRBJ2-5
CDR3 protein: CASSFGSLAGEETQYF

clone size: -
V gene: TRBV2
J gene: TRBJ1-5
CDR3 protein: CASWRGGDQPQHF

clone size: -
V gene: TRBV5-8
J gene: TRBJ2-5
CDR3 protein: CASSLAGTSYQETQYF

clone size: once
V gene: TRBV2
J gene: TRBJ2-5
CDR3 protein: CASSETRQGKGETQYF

clone size: -
V gene: TRBV7-2
J gene: TRBJ1-2
CDR3 protein: CASSLAVANYGYTF

clone size: -
V gene: TRBV12-5
J gene: TRBJ1-2
CDR3 protein: CASGLTTGRQGDYGYTF

clone size: -
V gene: TRBV5-1
J gene: TRBJ2-1
CDR3 protein: CASSREGTLGGSEEQFF

clone size: -
V gene: TRBV7-9
J gene: TRBJ1-6
CDR3 protein: CASSLAGGRSPLHF

clone size: once
V gene: TRBV6-4
J gene: TRBJ2-3
CDR3 protein: CASSLTNTDTQYF